The clone carrying this T cell receptor (beta chain) appeared a single time. Its matching antigen is unknown. The CDR3 ends on some other residue instead of the conserved phenylalanine or tryptophan, so this is likely a read error. The limits of the CDR3 on the DNA are not certain, so only TCRdb's listed CDR3 is given. Stability of Graves' hyperthyroidism was defined as absent ophthalmopathy progression within 18 months. The hyperthyroidism was newly diagnosed and had lasted under 2 months; the patients were aged 18 to 65. The sample comes from a study of T cells in Graves' hyperthyroidism and ophthalmopathy. Study findings and constraints: Ophthalmopathy got predicted by the model a median approximately 6 months before its onset. Among thyroid clonotypes expanded above 0.001, most also appeared in blood.

Researchers took RNA transcripts and amplified the TCR beta CDR3 regions from them. The study used the HTBI primer set for a first-round RT-PCR of the TCR CDR3. MiXCR, run by TCRdb on the multiplex PCR reads, gives a single entry per CDR3 protein. The sample carries 500,000 to 750,000 distinct CDR3 sequences, around 46% recorded once. Termini included, the CDR3 measures 13 amino acids. CDR1 SGHRS and CDR2 YFSETQ come from the germline V gene. The source material was peripheral blood or thyroid tissue (not recorded which). The receptor was derived from a young woman with Graves' hyperthyroidism. This chain uses TRBV5-1 with TRBJ2-7. This CDR3 reads CASSEPGTPTSST.